The 28 T cell receptor beta chains below were found in one sample sequenced in a study of response to subunit inactivated influenza vaccine. TCRdb analysed the RT-PCR reads with MiXCR anew, one entry per CDR3 protein. Of approximately 500,000 distinct CDR3 sequences listed, 20% to 25% were seen once; the top ten hold under 3.5%. These sequences were also reported in another study, on T cells expressing NK-cell markers. According to that study: Making the TCR beta cDNA relied on 5'RACE template switching with UMIs.

This material consisted of CD4+ T cells sorted from PBMCs, taken 12 days after vaccination. The source of these receptors is a man aged 50 to 59 who received an inactivated influenza vaccine.

The chain joins TRBV20-1 to TRBJ2-1; 14 bases match TRBD2. After removal of 2 bases from V and 0 bases from J, the junction contained 3 bases not matched to a gene. The CDR3 consists of 17 residues. Germline-derived CDR1 and CDR2 are DFQATT and SNEGSKA (reference sequence). The CDR3 sequence is CSARLGTSGSSYNEQFF. In DNA form, the CDR3 reads TGCAGTGCTAGACTCGGGACTAGCGGGAGCTCCTACAATGAGCAGTTCTTC.

The chain links TRBV10-3 to TRBJ2-5; 11 nucleotides line up with TRBD2. Losses at the gene ends were 0 bases for V and 7 bases for J; bases not matched to a gene: 10. The CDR3 sequence is 17 residues long. Germline values: CDR1 ENHRY, CDR2 SYGVKD. CDR3 loop: CAISESGLAGGSRTQYF. In nucleotides, the CDR3 is TGTGCCATCAGTGAGTCAGGCCTAGCGGGGGGATCGCGGACCCAGTACTTC.

This clonotype has more than one count but fewer than ten. The rearrangement uses TRBV4-1 and TRBJ2-1; 13 positions agree with TRBD2. The trim removed 2 bases at V and 0 bases at J, leaving 10 bases unmatched. CDR3 length: 20 residues. The V gene's germline CDR1 is MGHRA and CDR2 YSYEKL. CDR3 DNA: TGCGCCAGCAGCCAAACAATACTAGCGGGGGGGCCCAGCTCCTACAATGAGCAGTTCTTC. The encoded protein is CASSQTILAGGPSSYNEQFF.

The table lists this clonotype with a few counts. The chain recombines TRBV27 with TRBJ2-7; maybe TRBD2 (6 bases). This CDR3 contains 16 residues. V was shortened by 1 base and J by 6 bases, with 19 bases between the two germline ends. Germline lookup yields CDR1 MNHEY and CDR2 SMNVEV (reference sequence). As DNA, the CDR3 is TGTGCCAGCAGTTTATTGGGGTTCAACAGGAGGGCCGAGCAGTACTTC. Protein: CASSLLGFNRRAEQYF.

This clonotype was detected a few times. This chain's CDR3 is CASSGTGGTGELFF. In DNA form, the CDR3 reads TGTGCCAGCAGCGGAACGGGGGGCACCGGGGAGCTGTTTTTT. The V gene is TRBV9, the J gene TRBJ2-2, with 7 positions matching TRBD2. There are 14 residues in the CDR3. J was trimmed by 4 bases and V by 3 bases; bases with no gene match: 3. Germline loops: CDR1 SGDLS, CDR2 YYNGEE.

This clonotype was seen more than once but under ten times. The genes are TRBV4-2 and TRBJ1-5; TRBD1 agrees at 12 bases. V shed 2 bases, J shed 7 bases, and the junction held 9 bases outside the gene matches. The CDR3 contains 17 residues. Germline CDR1 LGHNA, CDR2 YNFKEQ. The CDR3 protein is CASSQPAGTGGQQPQHF. The CDR3 bases are TGTGCCAGCAGCCAACCCGCCGGGACAGGGGGCCAACAGCCCCAGCATTTT.

This chain links TRBV4-3 with TRBJ1-1, with D possibly being TRBD1 (6 bases). V was shortened by 0 bases and J by 6 bases, with 11 bases between the two germline ends. The CDR3 runs to 14 residues. Germline loops: CDR1 LGHNA, CDR2 YSLEER. This CDR3 reads CASSQDHRAAEAFF. The CDR3 DNA reads TGCGCCAGCAGCCAAGACCACAGGGCCGCTGAAGCTTTCTTT.

The chain uses TRBV7-3 and TRBJ2-5; maybe TRBD2 (6 bases). CDR3 length: 14 amino acids. CDR1 and CDR2 from the germline V gene are SGHTA and FQGTGA. V shed 2 bases and J shed 3 bases, with 10 bases lying between them. The CDR3 DNA is TGTGCCAGCAGCTTATATAGCGGTGAAGAGACCCAGTACTTC. Translation: CASSLYSGEETQYF.

CDR3 bases: TGTGCCAGCAGCCTTCACAATGAAAAACTGTTTTTT. It yields the protein CASSLHNEKLFF. The chain links TRBV4-2 to TRBJ1-4, with D uncertain. V lost 4 bases and J 5 bases, leaving 5 bases between the germline ends. Germline V gene data show CDR1 as LGHNA and CDR2 as YNFKEQ. The CDR3 is 12 amino acids.

This clonotype has only a few counts. The rearrangement uses TRBV27 and TRBJ2-2; 9 bases match TRBD1. V shed 4 bases, J shed 3 bases, and the junction held 9 bases outside the gene matches. Germline V gives CDR1 MNHEY, CDR2 SMNVEV (reference sequence). The CDR3 runs 17 residues. The CDR3 coding sequence is TGTGCCAGCAGTTCTGGGGGACAGGGTTTTGACACCGGGGAGCTGTTTTTT. This codes for CASSSGGQGFDTGELFF.

Only a few counts were recorded for this clonotype. This chain links TRBV4-2 with TRBJ2-7; D unclear. The V end lost 0 bases, the J end lost 5 bases, and 8 bases lay between the germline ends. The germline gives CDR1 LGHNA, CDR2 YNFKEQ. CDR3 length: 13 residues. CDR3 residues: CASSQDYGDEQYF. The CDR3 DNA sequence: TGTGCCAGCAGCCAAGATTATGGGGACGAGCAGTACTTC.

This chain links TRBV20-1 with TRBJ2-2; D is perhaps TRBD2 (6 bases). The germline V gene encodes CDR1 DFQATT and CDR2 SNEGSKA (reference sequence). This CDR3 is built from 17 residues. Trimming removed 1 base at V and 0 bases at J, with 15 bases between. CDR3 amino acids: CSARASVTGANTGELFF. CDR3 DNA: TGCAGTGCTAGAGCGTCGGTCACGGGGGCGAACACCGGGGAGCTGTTTTTT.

The V call is TRBV20-1, the J call TRBJ1-1; a weak D match, TRBD1 (6 bases). V lost 2 bases and J 1 base, leaving 11 bases between the germline ends. The CDR3 sequence is 14 residues long. The germline CDR1 and CDR2 sequences are DFQATT and SNEGSKA (reference sequence). In DNA form, the CDR3 reads TGCAGTGCTAGAAAGGGACACAGGAACACTGAAGCTTTCTTT. It is translated as CSARKGHRNTEAFF.

The chain joins TRBV20-1 to TRBJ2-7; 8 nucleotides align to TRBD1. Germline V gene sequence: CDR1 DFQATT, CDR2 SNEGSKA (reference sequence). There are 14 residues in the CDR3. V shed 0 bases and J 6 bases; nucleotides not matched to a gene: 7. The CDR3 sequence: CSARDATGVGEQYF. CDR3 DNA: TGCAGTGCTAGAGACGCGACAGGGGTTGGCGAGCAGTACTTC.

This clonotype was detected only once. The rearrangement uses TRBV3-1 and TRBJ2-1; 8 bases are shared with TRBD2. This CDR3 has 14 residues. CDR1 and CDR2 (germline): LGHDT, YNNKEL (reference sequence). The ends lost 4 bases at V and 8 bases at J; junction bases unmatched: 7. DNA for the CDR3: TGTGCCAGCAGCCCATTTAGCGGGAAGGATGAGCAGTTCTTC. It is translated as CASSPFSGKDEQFF.

The rearrangement links TRBV5-1 to TRBJ2-2, with 11 bases lining up with TRBD1. Germline CDR1 SGHRS, CDR2 YFSETQ. With 8 bases clipped from V and 4 bases from J, the junction kept 13 bases outside the gene matches. The CDR3 is 17 amino acids. CDR3 loop: CASSPRSGTGGTGELFF. In DNA form, the CDR3 reads TGCGCCAGTTCTCCTCGATCGGGGACAGGGGGCACCGGGGAGCTGTTTTTT.

The chain uses TRBV30 and TRBJ2-5; the D gene is possibly TRBD2 (5 bases). This CDR3 contains 13 residues. The ends were cut back, 5 bases at V and 3 bases at J, with 13 bases in the middle. The germline V gene encodes CDR1 GTSNPN and CDR2 SVGIG (reference sequence). Written as DNA, the CDR3 is TGTGCCTGGGACAACGGGGTTAAAGAGACCCAGTACTTC. Residues: CAWDNGVKETQYF.

In its sample, this clonotype was seen a few times. V gene TRBV20-1 combines with J gene TRBJ2-2; possibly TRBD2 for D (5 bases). The CDR3 is made up of 14 amino acids. Trimming took off 0 bases at V and 3 bases at J, with 8 bases between the two ends. Germline V gene sequence: CDR1 DFQATT, CDR2 SNEGSKA (reference sequence). The chain's CDR3 is CSARDPRDTGELFF. The CDR3 region has the DNA TGCAGTGCTAGAGATCCGAGGGACACCGGGGAGCTGTTTTTT.

This clonotype has a handful of counts. The V and J genes are TRBV7-2 and TRBJ2-7; 10 nucleotides align to TRBD1. The V segment lost 2 bases and the J segment 4 bases; nucleotides outside the gene matches: 8. Germline CDR1 is SGHTA and CDR2 is FQGNSA. CDR3 length equals 16 residues. CDR3 sequence: CASSLQAGQGGYEQYF. The CDR3 DNA follows: TGTGCCAGCAGCTTACAGGCAGGACAGGGGGGTTACGAGCAGTACTTC.

This clonotype has ten or more counts. This sequence joins TRBV12-3 or TRBV12-4 and TRBJ2-1; TRBD2 matches 14 bases. The CDR3 sequence is 14 residues long. V shed 10 bases, J shed 8 bases, and the junction held 7 bases outside the gene matches. The CDR3 protein is CATRLAGGPDEQFF. CDR3 nucleotides: TGTGCCACCCGACTAGCGGGGGGGCCAGATGAGCAGTTCTTC.

The sample holds many counts of this clonotype. The chain combines TRBV7-2 with TRBJ2-1; D is ambiguous. CDR3 length: 12 residues. Germline V gene sequence: CDR1 SGHTA, CDR2 FQGNSA. Trimming left V 5 bases short and J 7 bases short, with 9 bases between. CDR3 in DNA: TGTGCCAGCAGCCCCCAGAGGAATGAGCAGTTCTTC. As protein: CASSPQRNEQFF.

The chain uses TRBV5-1 and TRBJ2-7; 8 bases match TRBD1. V lost 4 bases to trimming and J lost 1 base; unmatched junction nucleotides: 4. The germline CDR1 and CDR2 sequences are SGHRS and YFSETQ. CDR3 length: 14 residues. In DNA form, the CDR3 reads TGCGCCAGCAGCCTGGACAGGGTTTCCTACGAGCAGTACTTC. This sequence encodes CASSLDRVSYEQYF.

The chain is built from TRBV9 and TRBJ2-2; 7 bases align to TRBD2. Per germline, CDR1 SGDLS and CDR2 YYNGEE. This CDR3 spans 15 amino acids. V lost 4 bases and J lost 0; bases outside the gene matches: 3. DNA for the CDR3: TGTGCCAGCAGCTATGGGGGGGCGAACACCGGGGAGCTGTTTTTT. Encoded protein: CASSYGGANTGELFF.

V usage is TRBV12-3 or TRBV12-4 and J usage is TRBJ2-3; D is unclear. The CDR3 spans 14 residues. Trimming cost V 1 base and J 7 bases, with 12 bases left between them. Here the CDR3 reads CASSLVSVRHTQYF. CDR3 coding DNA: TGTGCCAGCAGTTTAGTTTCGGTTAGGCATACGCAGTATTTT.

The CDR3 loop reads CASSKDTDTQYF. The CDR3 DNA reads TGTGCCAGCAGCAAAGACACAGATACGCAGTATTTT. The V call is TRBV7-2, the J call TRBJ2-3; unclear D gene. The CDR3 sequence is 12 residues long. Trimming cost V 5 bases and J 2 bases, with 5 bases left between them. Per germline, CDR1 SGHTA and CDR2 FQGNSA.

The chain is built from TRBV5-1 and TRBJ2-1; possibly TRBD2 for D (6 bases). The germline V and J ends were trimmed by 5 bases and 10 bases, with 19 bases remaining between them. The CDR3 covers 14 residues. Per germline, CDR1 SGHRS and CDR2 YFSETQ. CDR3 coding DNA: TGCGCCAGCAGTTCAAGGACTACTCGAAGCGAGCAGTTCTTC. Amino acids: CASSSRTTRSEQFF.

This chain uses TRBV5-1 with TRBJ2-3; 8 nucleotides line up with TRBD2. Germline lookup yields CDR1 SGHRS and CDR2 YFSETQ. V was pared by 0 bases and J by 5 bases, with 8 bases of the junction left unmatched. The CDR3 has 16 residues. Written as DNA, the CDR3 is TGCGCCAGCAGCTTGGGATTAGCGGGATCGGGAGATACGCAGTATTTT. As protein: CASSLGLAGSGDTQYF. The full variable domain, rest sourced from reference TRBV5-1 and TRBJ2-3, is KAGVTQTPRYLIKTRGQQVTLSCSPISGHRSVSWYQQTPGQGLQFLFEYFSETQRNKGNFPGRFSGRQFSNSRSEMNVSTLELGDSALYLCASSLGLAGSGDTQYFGPGTRLTVL.

The genes are TRBV7-9 and TRBJ2-2; D might be TRBD1 (6 bases). This CDR3 has 16 amino acids. The V gene lost 6 bases and the J gene lost 2 bases, with 16 bases spanning the gap. Germline CDR1 reads SEHNR; CDR2 reads FQNEAQ (reference sequence). The CDR3 reads CASSIIHRANTGELFF. The CDR3 region has the DNA TGTGCCAGCAGTATCATACACAGGGCTAACACCGGGGAGCTGTTTTTT. Using reference TRBV7-9 and TRBJ2-2 for the parts outside the CDR3, the full variable domain is DTGVSQNPRHKITKRGQNVTFRCDPISEHNRLYWYRQTLGQGPEFLTYFQNEAQLEKSRLLSDRFSAERPKGSFSTLEIQRTEQGDSAMYLCASSIIHRANTGELFFGEGSRLTVL.